The entry below describes one T cell receptor beta chain. Its antigen is unidentified. The V gene lost 1 base and the J gene lost 0 bases, with 7 bases spanning the gap. The CDR3 loop spans 14 amino acids. CDR1 and CDR2 (germline): MGHRA, YSYEKL. These data are taken from a study of cytomegalovirus exposure and HLA in healthy donors. These donors, healthy bone marrow donors, were studied. Study outcomes and limitations: Earlier analysis yielded a pattern in which most TCR beta V segments were productive about 90% or about 30% of the time. It was reportedly the case that the classifier diagnosed cytomegalovirus status with high specificity and sensitivity.

A multiplex PCR was run with 60 Vbeta primers and 13 Jbeta primers. Some clones are missing from TCRdb's copy, which holds only in-frame ones; the method was immunoSEQ multiplex PCR. Among 98,000 or so clones listed, 70% to 80% were seen once. The rearrangement uses TRBV4-1 and TRBJ2-7; D remains ambiguous. This clonotype originated in a female donor in good health and CMV-seronegative. Sequencing was done on a sample of PBMCs. The CDR3 here is CASSQVSLSYEQYF. The CDR3 coding sequence is TGCGCCAGCAGCCAAGTAAGCCTCTCCTACGAGCAGTACTTC.